This entry describes one T cell receptor beta chain. Its matching antigen is unknown. Data came from immunoSEQ multiplex PCR; TCRdb stores just in-frame clones and leaves some out. The sample records about 180,000 clones, 80% to 90% being singletons. Per the germline V gene, CDR1 is MGHRA and CDR2 is YSYEKL. V was trimmed by 0 bases and J by 3 bases, leaving 15 bases between them. The CDR3 runs to 16 residues. This entry comes from a study of cytomegalovirus exposure and HLA in healthy donors. Study at large: According to later analysis, the same platform produced the roughly 120 validation and 600 to 800 first-cohort repertoires. Study-wide results and caveats: It was reported that the classifier diagnosed cytomegalovirus status with high specificity and sensitivity in both the original and validation cohorts. Across donors, most TCRs were seen rarely, yet some public ones were widespread.

The material sequenced was PBMCs. This TCR was sampled from a woman in her 30s in good health and CMV-seronegative. This chain joins TRBV4-1 and TRBJ2-7, with D perhaps matching TRBD1 (6 bases). DNA of the CDR3: TGCGCCAGCAGCCAAGATGGTCAGGGGCTAAACTACGAGCAGTACTTC. As protein: CASSQDGQGLNYEQYF.